Listed below are T cell receptor beta chains from one sample, sequenced in a study of blood T cells in healthy people across ages. TCRdb redid the calling of the 5' RACE reads with MiXCR, one entry per CDR3 protein. The sample holds about 1.8 million distinct CDR3 sequences, just under 50% seen once. The sequenced sample was blood. The receptors come from a woman aged 40 to 49 in good health. Each CDR3 is given with its conserved first and last residue. The D gene is left open where the match is weak. Clone sizes are given selectively: once, few, many, or a class where the clone is expanded.

d_gene,len,abundance,v_gene,j_gene,CDR3aa,CDR3nt
NA,11,NA,TRBV27,TRBJ1-1,CATTQGPEAFF,TGTGCCACTACACAGGGACCTGAAGCTTTCTTT
NA,13,few,TRBV12-5,TRBJ2-3,CASGVDRSDTQYF,TGTGCTAGTGGTGTCGACAGGTCGGATACGCAGTATTTT
TRBD1,14,few,TRBV5-6,TRBJ2-7,CASSPGGKIYEQYF,TGTGCCAGCAGCCCAGGGGGCAAGATCTACGAGCAGTACTTC
NA,11,NA,TRBV20-1,TRBJ2-7,CSASSASRQYF,TGCAGTGCTTCCTCAGCGTCCCGGCAGTACTTC
NA,13,few,TRBV12-3/TRBV12-4,TRBJ1-2,CASSMGPNYGYTF,TGTGCCAGCAGCATGGGACCTAACTATGGCTACACCTTC
TRBD1,13,NA,TRBV7-2,TRBJ1-2,CVSTPDRADGYTF,TGTGTCAGTACCCCCGACAGGGCAGATGGCTACACCTTC
TRBD1,16,NA,TRBV4-2,TRBJ1-1,CASSQDFRGRGTEAFF,TGTGCCAGCAGCCAAGACTTCAGGGGGCGGGGGACTGAAGCTTTCTTT
TRBD2,16,NA,TRBV4-1,TRBJ2-1,CASSQEGTSGGNEQFF,TGCGCCAGCAGCCAAGAAGGCACTAGCGGGGGGAATGAGCAGTTCTTC
NA,13,few,TRBV29-1,TRBJ2-7,CSVRARGAYEQYF,TGCAGCGTCCGGGCCCGAGGGGCCTACGAGCAGTACTTC
TRBD1,15,NA,TRBV5-4,TRBJ1-1,CASSFRTGEKTEAFF,TGTGCCAGCAGCTTCCGGACAGGGGAAAAAACTGAAGCTTTCTTT
NA,17,NA,TRBV7-2,TRBJ2-6,CASSAPQVPSGSNVLTF,TGTGCCAGCAGCGCCCCACAGGTCCCCTCTGGGTCCAACGTCCTGACTTTC
NA,16,NA,TRBV10-3,TRBJ2-7,CAISESGGHSSYEQYF,TGTGCCATCAGTGAGTCGGGGGGGCACAGCTCCTACGAGCAGTACTTC
TRBD1,16,NA,TRBV3-1,TRBJ2-6,CASSLLTGAGANVLTF,TGTGCCAGCAGCCTTCTGACAGGGGCAGGGGCCAACGTCCTGACTTTC
TRBD1,15,NA,TRBV5-1,TRBJ2-4,CASSSPGQGGNIQYF,TGCGCCAGCAGCTCACCGGGACAGGGGGGGAACATTCAGTACTTC
TRBD1,14,NA,TRBV27,TRBJ1-2,CASSFIQGAGGYTF,TGTGCCAGCAGTTTCATCCAGGGGGCTGGTGGCTACACCTTC
TRBD1,13,NA,TRBV20-1,TRBJ2-7,CSARMKGADEQYF,TGCAGTGCTAGAATGAAGGGGGCCGACGAGCAGTACTTC
NA,13,NA,TRBV28,TRBJ1-4,CASSLIEGEKLFF,TGTGCCAGCAGTTTAATCGAGGGTGAAAAACTGTTTTTT
NA,14,once,TRBV6-1,TRBJ1-2,CASNPGQGHYGYTF,TGTGCCAGCAACCCCGGGCAGGGCCACTATGGCTACACCTTC
TRBD1,13,few,TRBV20-1,TRBJ1-2,CSAGRTGERGYTF,TGCAGTGCTGGGCGGACAGGGGAGCGGGGCTACACCTTC
TRBD2,18,NA,TRBV5-1,TRBJ2-2,CASSFRLAGGANTGELFF,TGCGCCAGCAGCTTCCGCCTAGCGGGGGGAGCGAACACCGGGGAGCTGTTTTTT
NA,14,NA,TRBV5-6,TRBJ2-3,CASSMTDSTDTLYF,TGTGCCAGCAGTATGACAGACTCCACAGATACGCTGTATTTT
TRBD2,18,NA,TRBV5-1,TRBJ2-5,CASSVEGAGGLRKETQYF,TGCGCCAGCAGCGTAGAGGGCGCGGGGGGGCTTCGTAAGGAGACCCAGTACTTC
NA,19,few,TRBV9,TRBJ1-5,CASSVGSHSKRRGNQPQHF,TGTGCCAGCAGCGTAGGTAGCCATAGCAAGCGGCGGGGCAATCAGCCCCAGCATTTT
NA,16,NA,TRBV9,TRBJ2-1,CASSVDGGGRVGEQFF,TGTGCCAGCAGCGTAGACGGCGGGGGCCGAGTCGGTGAGCAGTTCTTC
NA,15,few,TRBV7-9,TRBJ2-7,CASSSLTTGGREQYF,TGTGCCAGCAGCTCCTTAACTACCGGGGGGCGCGAGCAGTACTTC
NA,13,NA,TRBV7-8,TRBJ2-1,CASSALPSNEQFF,TGTGCCAGCAGCGCGCTACCATCCAATGAGCAGTTCTTC
NA,16,NA,TRBV12-3/TRBV12-4,TRBJ2-3,CASSLLGKGRTDTQYF,TGTGCCAGCAGTTTACTTGGGAAGGGGAGGACAGATACGCAGTATTTT
NA,13,NA,TRBV14,TRBJ1-5,CASSQDSQQPQHF,TGTGCCAGCAGCCAAGATTCCCAACAGCCCCAGCATTTT
NA,14,few,TRBV6-6,TRBJ2-7,CASSDGRGLYEQYF,TGTGCCAGCAGCGACGGCAGAGGATTATACGAGCAGTACTTC
TRBD2,13,NA,TRBV6-2/TRBV6-3,TRBJ2-3,CASSETSGDTQYF,TGTGCCAGCAGCGAGACTAGCGGGGATACGCAGTATTTT
NA,15,NA,TRBV28,TRBJ1-6,CASSFGGGYNSPLHF,TGTGCCAGCAGTTTTGGGGGCGGATATAATTCACCCCTCCACTTT
NA,15,NA,TRBV7-2,TRBJ2-6,CASPNRISGANVLTF,TGTGCCAGCCCAAATCGGATCTCTGGGGCCAACGTCCTGACTTTC
NA,12,NA,TRBV6-5,TRBJ1-6,CASLGRNSPLHF,TGTGCCAGCCTCGGCCGAAATTCACCCCTCCACTTT
NA,15,NA,TRBV5-1,TRBJ2-5,CASSFRTGTVETQYF,TGCGCCAGCAGCTTTCGGACGGGGACGGTGGAGACCCAGTACTTC
NA,14,few,TRBV7-2,TRBJ2-6,CATEFWGGANVLTF,TGTGCCACCGAGTTCTGGGGCGGGGCCAACGTCCTGACTTTC
NA,15,NA,TRBV7-2,TRBJ1-6,CASSPRPRQNSPLHF,TGTGCCAGCAGCCCGAGGCCTCGACAGAATTCACCCCTCCACTTT
NA,16,NA,TRBV4-1,TRBJ1-5,CASSQFQGASNQPQHF,TGCGCCAGCAGCCAATTCCAGGGAGCTAGCAATCAGCCCCAGCATTTT
NA,13,NA,TRBV7-3,TRBJ2-7,CACSPNRATEQYF,TGTGCCTGCAGCCCCAACCGTGCGACCGAGCAGTACTTC
NA,14,few,TRBV7-2,TRBJ2-5,CASSLPFRQETQYF,TGTGCCAGCAGCCTTCCCTTCAGGCAAGAGACCCAGTACTTC
NA,15,NA,TRBV3-1,TRBJ2-4,CASSQDPGGKNIQYF,TGTGCCAGCAGCCAAGATCCCGGCGGGAAAAACATTCAGTACTTC